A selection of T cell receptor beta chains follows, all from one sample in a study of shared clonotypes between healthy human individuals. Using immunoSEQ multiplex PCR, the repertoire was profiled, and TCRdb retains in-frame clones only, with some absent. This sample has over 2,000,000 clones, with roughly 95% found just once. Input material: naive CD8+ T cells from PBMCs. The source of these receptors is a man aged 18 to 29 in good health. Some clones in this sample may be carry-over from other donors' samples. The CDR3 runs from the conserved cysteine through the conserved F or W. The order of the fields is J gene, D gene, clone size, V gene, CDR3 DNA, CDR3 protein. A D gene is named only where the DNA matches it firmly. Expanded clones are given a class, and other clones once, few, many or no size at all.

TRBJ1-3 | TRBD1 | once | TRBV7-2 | TGTGCCAGCAAGTCGACAGGGCCCTCTGGAAACACCATATATTTT | CASKSTGPSGNTIYF
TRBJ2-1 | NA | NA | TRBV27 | TGTGCCAGCAGTTTTCTGGGGGAGGTGTACAATGAGCAGTTCTTC | CASSFLGEVYNEQFF
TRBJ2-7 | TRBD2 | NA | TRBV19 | TGTGCCAGTACCCCGGCGGGGGGGTTTTACTACGAGCAGTACTTC | CASTPAGGFYYEQYF
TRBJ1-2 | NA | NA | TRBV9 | TGTGCCAGCAGCGTAAGGGCCCGGGCAGGAAACTATGGCTACACCTTC | CASSVRARAGNYGYTF
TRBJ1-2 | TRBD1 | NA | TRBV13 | TGTGCCAGCAGCATCGGCAGGGGGAACTATGGCTACACCTTC | CASSIGRGNYGYTF
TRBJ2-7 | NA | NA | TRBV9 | TGTGCCAGCAGCGTAGACAGGGTCGGCTACGAGCAGTACTTC | CASSVDRVGYEQYF
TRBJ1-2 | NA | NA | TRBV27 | TGTGCCAGCAGTTTATCGGGCCCCCTAGATTACTATGGCTACACCTTC | CASSLSGPLDYYGYTF
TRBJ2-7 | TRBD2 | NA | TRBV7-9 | TGTGCCAGCAGCTCGACTAGCGGTCTTTCCTACGAGCAGTACTTC | CASSSTSGLSYEQYF
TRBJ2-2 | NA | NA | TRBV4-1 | TGCGCCAGCAGCCAAGAACCTGGGGTGCCCGGGGAGCTGTTTTTT | CASSQEPGVPGELFF
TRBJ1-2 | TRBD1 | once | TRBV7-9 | TGTGCCAGCAGCTTAGGGGCTGGACAGGGGAACTATGGCTACACCTTC | CASSLGAGQGNYGYTF
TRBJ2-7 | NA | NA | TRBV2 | TGTGCCAGCAGGGAGGGACGGATGAGCTCCTACGAGCAGTACTTC | CASREGRMSSYEQYF
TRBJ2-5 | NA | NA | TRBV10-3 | TGTGCCATCAGTGAGAGCCGGTACCAAGAGACCCAGTACTTC | CAISESRYQETQYF
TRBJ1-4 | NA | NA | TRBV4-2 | TGTGCCAGCAGCCAAGCCTTGGAGACTAATGAAAAACTGTTTTTT | CASSQALETNEKLFF
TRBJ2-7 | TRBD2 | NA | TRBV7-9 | TGTGCCAGCAGCTTGGGACTAGCGGGAGACGAGCAGTACTTC | CASSLGLAGDEQYF
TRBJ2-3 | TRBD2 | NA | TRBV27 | TGTGCCAGTAGTTTATTGGGACTAGCGGGAGGAGAAGATACGCAGTATTTT | CASSLLGLAGGEDTQYF
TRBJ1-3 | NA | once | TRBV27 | TGTGCCAGCGTTGGTGGAAACACCATATATTTT | CASVGGNTIYF
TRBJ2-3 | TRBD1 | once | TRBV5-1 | TGCGCCAGCAGCTCCTGGACAGGGGGTGATACGCAGTATTTT | CASSSWTGGDTQYF
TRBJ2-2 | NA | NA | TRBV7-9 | TGTGCCAGCAGCTTAGTCGAGGTTACCGGGGAGCTGTTTTTT | CASSLVEVTGELFF
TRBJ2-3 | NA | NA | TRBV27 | TGTGCCAGCAGTTTATCTCCCCGTGATACGCAGTATTTT | CASSLSPRDTQYF
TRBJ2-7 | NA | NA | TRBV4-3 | TGCGCCAGCAGCCAAGATTCGTCAGGGTACGAGCAGTACTTC | CASSQDSSGYEQYF
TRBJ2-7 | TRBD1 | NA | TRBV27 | TGTGCCAGCAGTCCCATCTCGGGACAGGGTGCCTACGAGCAGTACTTC | CASSPISGQGAYEQYF
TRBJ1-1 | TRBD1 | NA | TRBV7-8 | TGTGCCAGCAGCTCCTCCCCGGGCAGGGGGGGAGCTTTCTTT | CASSSSPGRGGAFF
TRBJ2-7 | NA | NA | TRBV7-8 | TGTGCCAGCAGCTTAGGTCCAGGGTCGAACGAGCAGTACTTC | CASSLGPGSNEQYF
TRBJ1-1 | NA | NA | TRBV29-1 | TGCAGCGTTGAAGATCAAGGAGTGATGAACACTGAAGCTTTCTTT | CSVEDQGVMNTEAFF
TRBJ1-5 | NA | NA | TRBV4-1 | TGCGCCAGCAGCCAAGAGGATCCTGGTCGTCAGCCCCAGCATTTT | CASSQEDPGRQPQHF
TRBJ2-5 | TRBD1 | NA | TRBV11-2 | TGTGCCAGCAGTCGTAGGACAGGGAAAGAGACCCAGTACTTC | CASSRRTGKETQYF
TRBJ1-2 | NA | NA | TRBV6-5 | TGTGCCAGCAGTTCAAACCTTCTAGGGGGTGGAGATGGCTACACCTTC | CASSSNLLGGGDGYTF
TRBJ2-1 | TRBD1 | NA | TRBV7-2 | TGTGCCAGCAGCTTAGGACAGGGGGCGTTCAATGAGCAGTTCTTC | CASSLGQGAFNEQFF
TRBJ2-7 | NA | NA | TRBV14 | TGTGCCAGCAGCCAAGATCCCGGGTACGAGCAGTACTTC | CASSQDPGYEQYF
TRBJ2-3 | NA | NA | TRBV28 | TGTGCCAGCAGCTTAGGGGACCTCACAGATACGCAGTATTTT | CASSLGDLTDTQYF
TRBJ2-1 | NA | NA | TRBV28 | TGTGCCAGCAGTTTGGGGAGCGGCAATGAGCAGTTCTTC | CASSLGSGNEQFF
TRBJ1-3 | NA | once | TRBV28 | TGTGCCAGCACCCTGGTGGGGTCTGACACCATATATTTT | CASTLVGSDTIYF
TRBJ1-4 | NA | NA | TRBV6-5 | TGTGCCAGCAGTCCCCGGCCGGGGACTAATGAAAAACTGTTTTTT | CASSPRPGTNEKLFF
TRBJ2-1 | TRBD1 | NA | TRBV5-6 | TGTGCCAGCAGCTTGGGGGGGACAGCGTACGAGCAGTTCTTC | CASSLGGTAYEQFF
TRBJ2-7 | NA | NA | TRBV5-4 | TGTGCCAGCAGTCCTCGGGGCCGGTCCTACGAGCAGTACTTC | CASSPRGRSYEQYF
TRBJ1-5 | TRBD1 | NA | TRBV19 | TGTGCCAGTACCCAGGGACAGAGTAATCAGCCCCAGCATTTT | CASTQGQSNQPQHF
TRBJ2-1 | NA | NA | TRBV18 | TGTGCCAGCTCACCCCAACTTGATGAGCAGTTCTTC | CASSPQLDEQFF
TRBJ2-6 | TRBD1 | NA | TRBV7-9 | TGTGCCAGCAACTTGGGACAGGAGTCCGACTCTGGGGCCAACGTCCTGACTTTC | CASNLGQESDSGANVLTF
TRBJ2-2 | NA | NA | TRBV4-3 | TGCGCCAGCAGCCAAGATATTTCGGACAGGAACACCGGGGAGCTGTTTTTT | CASSQDISDRNTGELFF
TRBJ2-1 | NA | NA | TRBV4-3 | TGCGCCAGCAGCCAAGAATCGGGGACCCTGGATGAGCAGTTCTTC | CASSQESGTLDEQFF
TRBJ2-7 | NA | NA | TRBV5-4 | TGTGCCAGCAGCTTACCGAAAGTAACAGGGCAGTACTTC | CASSLPKVTGQYF
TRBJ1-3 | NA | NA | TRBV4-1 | TGCGCCAGCAGCCAAGATCGACTCGGGCCCGGAAACACCATATATTTT | CASSQDRLGPGNTIYF
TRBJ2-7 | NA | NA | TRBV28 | TGTGCCAGCAGTCCCTTTATGGGGGGCGAGCAGTACTTC | CASSPFMGGEQYF
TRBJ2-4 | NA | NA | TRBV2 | TGTGCCAGCAGTGAGGTCGGCGGGCTAGTAGGGAATCCACAAAACATTCAGTACTTC | CASSEVGGLVGNPQNIQYF
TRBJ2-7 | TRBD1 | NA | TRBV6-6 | TGTGCCAGCAGAGAGGGACAGACCTACGAGCAGTACTTC | CASREGQTYEQYF